The T cell receptor beta chain described here comes from a study of cytomegalovirus exposure and HLA in healthy donors. Regarding the study as a whole: Rare TCR sequences predominated, though certain public TCRs were found in many donors.

PCR primers comprised 60 Vbeta and 13 Jbeta primers. The data were produced by immunoSEQ multiplex PCR, yet TCRdb's version contains in-frame clones alone and is incomplete. The sample holds roughly 100,000 clones, more than 65% seen once. For this clone: The antigen is undetermined.

Germline V gene lookup returns CDR1 MDHEN and CDR2 SYDVKM. The V end was cut by 4 bases, the J end by 8 bases, with 20 bases between. The CDR3 runs 15 residues. When sampled, the donors appeared nominally healthy, though they likely had unrecorded immune exposures. V and J are TRBV28 and TRBJ1-2, with D possibly being TRBD1 (5 bases). The sample consisted of PBMCs. This TCR came from a woman aged 45-65 years in good health and CMV-seropositive. The DNA of the CDR3 is TGTGCCAGCAGTTCCCTCCTCGGCAGGGCTCCCGGCTACACCTTC. Translation: CASSSLLGRAPGYTF.